The rows below give T cell receptor beta chains drawn from one sample of a study of blood T cell repertoires in COVID-19. Assay used: immunoSEQ multiplex PCR; TCRdb lists only in-frame clones, some missing. This sample has some 400,000 clones; roughly 86% occur once, and the top ten carry about 1.7%. What was sequenced was PBMCs or T cells enriched from blood (not recorded which). The origin of the receptors is a woman under 40 who had recovered from COVID-19. CDR3s include the opening cysteine and the closing phenylalanine or tryptophan. Each record gives: D gene, clone size, J gene, V gene, CDR3 protein, CDR3 DNA. A D gene is named only where the DNA matches it firmly. Expanded clones get a size class; other rows say once, few or many, or leave the size out.

D gene: TRBD1; clone size: NA; J gene: TRBJ1-1; V gene: TRBV12-5; CDR3 protein: CASGWTPGQGNTEAFF; CDR3 DNA: TGTGCTAGTGGTTGGACGCCGGGACAGGGGAACACTGAAGCTTTCTTT
D gene: TRBD2; clone size: few; J gene: TRBJ2-5; V gene: TRBV15; CDR3 protein: CATSPGGGGETQYF; CDR3 DNA: TGTGCCACCAGCCCCGGGGGGGGTGGAGAGACCCAGTACTTC
D gene: NA; clone size: NA; J gene: TRBJ2-5; V gene: TRBV12-5; CDR3 protein: CASGWTATETQYF; CDR3 DNA: TGTGCTAGTGGTTGGACTGCCACAGAGACCCAGTACTTC
D gene: NA; clone size: NA; J gene: TRBJ1-2; V gene: TRBV27; CDR3 protein: CASRQGSNYGYTF; CDR3 DNA: TGTGCCAGCAGACAGGGAAGTAACTATGGCTACACCTTC
D gene: NA; clone size: NA; J gene: TRBJ2-1; V gene: TRBV19; CDR3 protein: CASSSGANYNEQFF; CDR3 DNA: TGTGCCAGTAGTAGCGGGGCGAATTACAATGAGCAGTTCTTC
D gene: NA; clone size: NA; J gene: TRBJ2-5; V gene: TRBV30; CDR3 protein: CAWSPRTKETQYF; CDR3 DNA: TGTGCCTGGAGCCCCAGGACTAAAGAGACCCAGTACTTC
D gene: NA; clone size: NA; J gene: TRBJ2-7; V gene: TRBV28; CDR3 protein: CASSPQPNYEQYF; CDR3 DNA: TGTGCCAGCTCCCCACAGCCCAACTACGAGCAGTACTTC
D gene: NA; clone size: NA; J gene: TRBJ1-1; V gene: TRBV19; CDR3 protein: CASSIDPRASTEAFF; CDR3 DNA: TGTGCCAGTAGTATAGACCCCAGGGCCTCGACTGAAGCTTTCTTT
D gene: NA; clone size: NA; J gene: TRBJ2-7; V gene: TRBV27; CDR3 protein: CASSFSGSEQYF; CDR3 DNA: TGTGCCAGCAGTTTTTCGGGGAGCGAGCAGTACTTC
D gene: NA; clone size: NA; J gene: TRBJ1-2; V gene: TRBV6-4; CDR3 protein: CASSDSVGDWYGYTF; CDR3 DNA: TGTGCCAGCAGTGACTCAGTCGGGGACTGGTATGGCTACACCTTC
D gene: NA; clone size: NA; J gene: TRBJ2-3; V gene: TRBV2; CDR3 protein: CASTPDIYTDTQYF; CDR3 DNA: TGTGCCAGCACTCCAGACATTTACACAGATACGCAGTATTTT
D gene: TRBD1; clone size: NA; J gene: TRBJ1-6; V gene: TRBV6-5; CDR3 protein: CAGKDRLNSPLHF; CDR3 DNA: TGTGCCGGGAAGGACAGGTTAAATTCACCCCTCCACTTT
D gene: NA; clone size: NA; J gene: TRBJ1-3; V gene: TRBV5-6; CDR3 protein: CASSATYSGNTIYF; CDR3 DNA: TGTGCCAGCAGCGCCACTTACTCTGGAAACACCATATATTTT
D gene: NA; clone size: NA; J gene: TRBJ1-2; V gene: TRBV3-1/TRBV3-2; CDR3 protein: CASSPRGKSYGYTF; CDR3 DNA: TGTGCCAGCAGCCCCCGGGGGAAATCCTATGGCTACACCTTC